This T cell receptor beta chain originates from a study of CD8 T cells in Susac syndrome. Random hexamers were used to reverse transcribe the RNA input (0.5 to 1 ug). Using its own MiXCR run on the immunoSEQ multiplex PCR reads, TCRdb lists one record per CDR3 protein. The sample holds 250,000 to 300,000 distinct CDR3 sequences; about 85% are singletons and the top ten take approximately 0.11%. The V gene's germline CDR1 is LNHDA and CDR2 SQIVND (reference sequence). The CDR3 totals 12 residues. V lost 10 bases and J lost 1, with 5 bases in between. While CD8+ and CD4+ T cells were isolated negatively, TEMRA cells were enriched by FACS.

This clonotype was sampled from a human donor with multiple sclerosis. Sequenced sample: CD8+ T cells from PBMCs. The chain is built from TRBV19 and TRBJ2-6; no reliable D call. The CDR3 reads CAIASGANVLTF. CDR3 bases: TGTGCCATCGCATCTGGGGCCAACGTCCTGACTTTC.